These 32 T cell receptor beta chains were all obtained from the same sample, sequenced in a study of a mutant IDH1 vaccine in newly diagnosed glioma. The antigens of these receptors remain unknown. Regarding time point: week 35, safety follow-up. In every dose of vaccine, 300 ug of mutant IDH1 20-mer peptide was given alongside topical imiquimod. Assay used: immunoSEQ multiplex PCR; TCRdb lists only in-frame clones, some missing. The sample has about 42,000 clones, approximately 80% seen once; the top ten hold roughly 5.6%. This specimen consisted of PBMCs, obtained from a glioma patient whose treatment included an IDH1 peptide vaccine. The receptors derive from a woman aged 50 to 65 with glioma.

The chain links TRBV4-1 to TRBJ1-1; TRBD1 is a possible D gene (5 bases). The V gene lost 0 bases and the J gene lost 7 bases, with 9 bases spanning the gap. The germline V gene has CDR1 MGHRA and CDR2 YSYEKL. The CDR3 contains 13 residues. In DNA, the CDR3 is TGCGCCAGCAGCCAAGATCCAGGGCTTGAAGCTTTCTTT. It yields the protein CASSQDPGLEAFF.

Only a few counts were recorded for this clone. This rearrangement joins TRBV30 to TRBJ2-2, with 9 bases fitting TRBD2. Per the germline V gene, CDR1 is GTSNPN and CDR2 is SVGIG (reference sequence). V lost 1 base to trimming and J lost 7 bases; unmatched junction nucleotides: 7. CDR3 length: 15 amino acids. The CDR3 DNA reads TGTGCCTGGAGTGGGGTAGCGGGGGATCACGGGGAGCTGTTTTTT. Amino acids: CAWSGVAGDHGELFF. Full variable domain (missing parts from reference TRBV30 and TRBJ2-2): SQTIHQWPATLVQPVGSPLSLECTVEGTSNPNLYWYRQAAGRGLQLLFYSVGIGQISSEVPQNLSASRPQDRQFILSSKKLLLSDSGFYLCAWSGVAGDHGELFFGEGSRLTVL.

The CDR3 DNA follows: TGTGCCAGCAGTTTATGGTCGAACACTGAAGCTTTCTTT. It encodes CASSLWSNTEAFF. This chain links TRBV28 with TRBJ1-1, with D unresolved. This CDR3 is 13 amino acids long. Germline assignment: CDR1 MDHEN and CDR2 SYDVKM. Trimming removed 0 bases from V and 1 base from J, with 3 bases in between.

This chain joins TRBV7-3 and TRBJ2-3, with no clear D. Trimming took 3 bases from V and 3 from J, leaving 16 bases between them. Germline V CDR1 and CDR2: SGHTA, FQGTGA. There are 16 residues in the CDR3. The DNA of the CDR3 is TGTGCCAGCAGCTTTTCGACCACCCCTCCGACAGATACGCAGTATTTT. Translating it yields CASSFSTTPPTDTQYF. Full variable domain (outside the CDR3, taken from reference TRBV7-3 and TRBJ2-3): GAGVSQTPSNKVTEKGKYVELRCDPISGHTALYWYRQSLGQGPEFLIYFQGTGAADDSGLPNDRFFAVRPEGSVSTLKIQRTERGDSAVYLCASSFSTTPPTDTQYFGPGTRLTVL.

This chain uses TRBV5-1 with TRBJ2-7, with D unresolved. CDR1 SGHRS and CDR2 YFSETQ come from the germline V gene. The CDR3 has 12 amino acids. Trimming shortened V by 0 bases and J by 1 base, and 2 bases separated the two germline ends. CDR3 amino acids: CASSLESYEQYF. In nucleotides, the CDR3 is TGCGCCAGCAGCTTGGAGTCCTACGAGCAGTACTTC.

V gene TRBV25-1 combines with J gene TRBJ2-6, with D possibly matching TRBD2 (6 bases). This CDR3 has 18 amino acids. Trimming cost V 0 bases and J 4 bases, with 16 bases left between them. CDR1 MGHDK and CDR2 SYGVNS come from the germline V gene. CDR3 protein: CASSEYTGTGLGANVLTF. CDR3 bases: TGTGCCAGCAGTGAATACACCGGGACTGGGCTCGGGGCCAACGTCCTGACTTTC.

The genes are TRBV11-2 and TRBJ2-1; D unclear. Germline V gene data show CDR1 as SGHAT and CDR2 as FQNNGV. The CDR3 is made up of 13 amino acids. The V gene lost 9 bases and the J gene lost 4 bases, with 13 bases spanning the gap. The CDR3 loop reads CASGAALYNEQFF. The CDR3 nucleotides are TGTGCCAGTGGCGCTGCCCTGTACAATGAGCAGTTCTTC.

V usage is TRBV27 and J usage is TRBJ1-3; D possibly corresponds to TRBD1 (5 bases). The CDR3 spans 15 residues. Germline lookup yields CDR1 MNHEY and CDR2 SMNVEV (reference sequence). V was clipped by 8 bases and J by 0 bases, with 14 bases between them. The DNA of the CDR3 is TGTGCCAGCGCGACAGCGGCCTTCTCTGGAAACACCATATATTTT. Protein sequence: CASATAAFSGNTIYF.

CDR3 in amino acids: CAGGPSGPGTDTQYF. CDR3 bases: TGTGCCGGCGGACCTTCGGGCCCCGGCACAGATACGCAGTATTTT. The chain uses TRBV28 and TRBJ2-3; D remains unclear. V was cut by 11 bases and J by 1 base, with 19 bases left in between. This CDR3 has 15 residues. CDR1 MDHEN and CDR2 SYDVKM come from the germline V gene.

This clone was seen a few times. V and J are TRBV7-9 and TRBJ2-2; 7 bases are shared with TRBD1. CDR1 is SEHNR and CDR2 is FQNEAQ in the germline V gene (reference sequence). The trim removed 5 bases at V and 6 bases at J, leaving 6 bases unmatched. The CDR3 loop spans 14 amino acids. CDR3 nucleotides: TGTGCCAGCAGCCGACAGGGTCAATCCGGGGAGCTGTTTTTT. Its protein is CASSRQGQSGELFF.

The V gene is TRBV7-2, the J gene TRBJ2-7, with D perhaps TRBD2 (6 bases). V was trimmed by 2 bases and J by 2 bases, leaving 16 bases between them. The germline V gene has CDR1 SGHTA and CDR2 FQGNSA. CDR3 size: 16 residues. The CDR3 DNA reads as TGTGCCAGCAGCTTAAAGTCCGGGACTTACACCTACGAGCAGTACTTC. Translating gives CASSLKSGTYTYEQYF.

This clone was seen a handful of times. The chain combines TRBV4-3 with TRBJ2-2; TRBD2 matches at 10 bases. The CDR3 is made up of 19 amino acids. Germline CDR1 LGHNA, CDR2 YSLEER. Unmatched junction bases numbered 12, after V lost 0 bases and J lost 5 bases. CDR3 region: CASSQDTASGGAGTGELFF. The DNA of the CDR3 is TGCGCCAGCAGCCAAGATACGGCGAGCGGGGGGGCCGGGACCGGGGAGCTGTTTTTT.

The rearrangement links TRBV7-6 to TRBJ2-5, with 7 bases lining up with TRBD1. This CDR3 comprises 14 residues. Germline-derived CDR1 and CDR2 are SGHVS and FNYEAQ. The V gene end was trimmed by 5 bases and the J gene end by 5 bases; junction bases not matched to a gene: 8. The CDR3 reads CASSPLGGWETQYF. CDR3 DNA sequence: TGTGCCAGCAGCCCACTAGGGGGCTGGGAGACCCAGTACTTC.

The V and J genes are TRBV1 and TRBJ1-1; TRBD1, the table's D call, lacks a check against the DNA. TRBV1 is a documented pseudogene. The CDR3 runs to 15 residues. The CDR3 loop reads CTSSQDSNDSTEAFF. DNA for the CDR3: TGCACCAGCAGCCAAGACTCCAACGACAGCACTGAAGCTTTCTTT.

V usage is TRBV6-5 and J usage is TRBJ1-2; 7 bases map to TRBD1. The trim removed 5 bases at V and 5 bases at J, leaving 11 bases unmatched. CDR3 length: 15 residues. CDR1 and CDR2 from the germline V gene are MNHEY and SVGAGI. Here the CDR3 DNA reads TGTGCCAGCAGTCCAGGGACAGTCATTACTTATGGCTACACCTTC. It translates to CASSPGTVITYGYTF.

The rearrangement joins TRBV19 to TRBJ1-1; perhaps TRBD1 as D (6 bases). The V end lost 5 bases, the J end lost 4 bases, and 17 bases lay between the germline ends. The CDR3 covers 15 residues. Per the germline V gene, CDR1 is LNHDA and CDR2 is SQIVND (reference sequence). CDR3 residues: CASSSLDRKGTEAFF. CDR3 in DNA: TGTGCCAGTAGTTCACTCGACAGGAAAGGCACTGAAGCTTTCTTT.

This chain links TRBV6-1 with TRBJ2-7, with no clear D. V was cut by 5 bases and J by 0 bases, with 11 bases left in between. The CDR3 spans 14 residues. CDR1 is MNHNS, CDR2 SASEGT, per germline. CDR3 nucleotides: TGTGCCAGCAGTATTGTACAGAGCTCCTACGAGCAGTACTTC. This codes for CASSIVQSSYEQYF.

The rearrangement uses TRBV2 and TRBJ1-4, with TRBD1 matching over 7 bases. The CDR3 extends over 14 amino acids. V gave up 5 bases and J gave up 6 bases; unmatched junction bases: 6. Germline V gene data show CDR1 as SNHLY and CDR2 as FYNNEI. The CDR3 loop is CASSTGVKDEKLFF. For the CDR3, the DNA is TGTGCCAGCAGTACAGGGGTAAAGGATGAAAAACTGTTTTTT.

The chain links TRBV4-2 to TRBJ2-1; D possibly corresponds to TRBD1 (5 bases). V lost 0 bases to trimming and J lost 11 bases, with 8 bases between them. CDR3 length: 12 amino acids. From germline, CDR1 is LGHNA and CDR2 YNFKEQ. For the CDR3, the DNA is TGTGCCAGCAGCCAAGATCAGGGCCAGCAGTTCTTC. Amino acids: CASSQDQGQQFF.

This chain joins TRBV7-8 and TRBJ1-2; D is unclear. This CDR3 comprises 14 residues. Trimming took off 0 bases at V and 3 bases at J, with 8 bases between the two ends. Germline assignment: CDR1 SGHVS and CDR2 FQNEAQ. CDR3 bases: TGTGCCAGCAGCTTAGCGGGGAAGCACTATGGCTACACCTTC. Translated, it gives CASSLAGKHYGYTF.

The J gene is TRBJ2-2, the V gene TRBV6-4; possible D gene TRBD1, 5 bases. This CDR3 is 14 amino acids long. The germline V gene encodes CDR1 MRHNA and CDR2 SNTAGT. V lost 2 bases to trimming and J lost 1 base, with 5 bases between them. The CDR3 protein is CASSDQGNTGELFF. The CDR3 bases are TGTGCCAGCAGTGACCAGGGGAACACCGGGGAGCTGTTTTTT.

The gene calls are TRBV30 and TRBJ2-2, with TRBD1 as a possible D gene (6 bases). The V and J ends lost 1 base and 7 bases respectively, with 16 bases between them. The germline CDR1 and CDR2 sequences are GTSNPN and SVGIG (reference sequence). The CDR3 runs to 15 residues. The CDR3 here is CAWSASLPGDGELFF. As DNA, the CDR3 is TGTGCCTGGAGTGCGAGTCTGCCAGGGGACGGGGAGCTGTTTTTT. Full variable domain (rest looked up from reference TRBV30 and TRBJ2-2): SQTIHQWPATLVQPVGSPLSLECTVEGTSNPNLYWYRQAAGRGLQLLFYSVGIGQISSEVPQNLSASRPQDRQFILSSKKLLLSDSGFYLCAWSASLPGDGELFFGEGSRLTVL.

The chain uses TRBV19 and TRBJ1-1, with D possibly being TRBD1 (6 bases). Germline V gene data show CDR1 as LNHDA and CDR2 as SQIVND (reference sequence). This CDR3 contains 14 residues. V lost 6 bases and J lost 1, with 12 bases in between. This chain's CDR3 is CASRSQGWNTEAFF. DNA for the CDR3: TGTGCCAGTAGATCGCAGGGGTGGAACACTGAAGCTTTCTTT.

The chain employs TRBV7-3 and TRBJ1-1; D call uncertain. The CDR3 contains 14 residues. V gave up 1 base and J gave up 4 bases, with 10 bases separating them. Germline CDR1 and CDR2: SGHTA and FQGTGA. The chain's CDR3 is CASSLMSGSTEAFF. The CDR3 DNA follows: TGTGCCAGCAGCTTAATGTCGGGGAGCACTGAAGCTTTCTTT.

The chain combines TRBV18 with TRBJ1-1, with D perhaps TRBD1 (6 bases). The CDR3 contains 13 residues. The V end was cut by 4 bases, the J end by 5 bases, with 11 bases between. Germline CDR1 is KGHSH and CDR2 is LQKENI. CDR3: CASSLTGLTEAFF. Written as DNA, the CDR3 is TGTGCCAGCTCACTTACAGGGTTAACTGAAGCTTTCTTT.

This clone was seen a handful of times. V is TRBV27 and J is TRBJ1-6, with D tentatively TRBD1 (6 bases). CDR1 and CDR2 (germline): MNHEY, SMNVEV (reference sequence). V lost 5 bases to trimming and J lost 1 base, with 18 bases between them. The CDR3 length is 18 residues. This CDR3 reads CASSPDWTVGSYNSPLHF. The CDR3 DNA is TGTGCCAGCAGTCCCGACTGGACAGTAGGTTCCTATAATTCACCCCTCCACTTT.

In DNA, the CDR3 is TGTGCCAGCAGCTTGGGACGGGAGGGGGCCAACGTCCTGACTTTC. It yields the protein CASSLGREGANVLTF. J is TRBJ2-6 and V is TRBV5-6, with D maybe TRBD2 (6 bases). V lost 0 bases and J 4 bases, leaving 8 bases between the germline ends. The CDR3 is 15 residues long. Per the germline V gene, CDR1 is SGHDT and CDR2 is YYEEEE.

The V and J genes are TRBV4-1 and TRBJ1-3; D remains unclear. Germline V lookup: CDR1 MGHRA, CDR2 YSYEKL. CDR3 length equals 11 residues. Trimming shortened V by 0 bases and J by 9 bases, and 3 bases separated the two germline ends. CDR3 DNA: TGCGCCAGCAGCCAAGAAGGCACCATATATTTT. It yields the protein CASSQEGTIYF.

The J gene is TRBJ2-7, the V gene TRBV7-7; the D is unclear. V dropped 5 bases and J dropped 5 bases, with 16 bases sitting between them. The CDR3 covers 14 residues. In germline, CDR1 is SSHAT, CDR2 FNYEAQ (reference sequence). CDR3 nucleotides: TGTGCCAGCAGCCCAGAGGTGGCACCCAACGAGCAGTACTTC. Its translation is CASSPEVAPNEQYF.

This sequence joins TRBV19 and TRBJ2-7, with 10 bases fitting TRBD2. Germline loops: CDR1 LNHDA, CDR2 SQIVND (reference sequence). V lost 5 bases to trimming and J lost 2 bases; unmatched junction nucleotides: 3. This CDR3 is built from 14 residues. The CDR3 region is CASSDLAGAYEQYF. The CDR3 nucleotides are TGTGCCAGTAGTGATCTAGCGGGGGCCTACGAGCAGTACTTC.

This clone appeared once. The chain recombines TRBV19 with TRBJ2-2, with TRBD1 matching 10 bases. The CDR3 runs to 16 residues. After removal of 6 bases from V and 3 bases from J, the junction contained 7 bases not matched to a gene. Germline V gene lookup returns CDR1 LNHDA and CDR2 SQIVND (reference sequence). CDR3: CASRGPGQGYTGELFF. CDR3 coding DNA: TGTGCCAGTAGGGGGCCGGGACAGGGGTACACCGGGGAGCTGTTTTTT.

The chain is built from TRBV2 and TRBJ2-1, with 11 bases matching TRBD2. V lost 8 bases, J lost 8 bases, and 11 bases stayed unmatched. Germline CDR1 reads SNHLY; CDR2 reads FYNNEI. This CDR3 has 15 amino acids. CDR3 bases: TGTGCCAGCTTTGGGAGGCTAGCGGGGGGATATGAGCAGTTCTTC. This translates into CASFGRLAGGYEQFF.